This entry describes one TCR beta chain. Its target is not known. This entry comes from a study of monozygotic twins with cystic fibrosis. Study-wide findings and caveats: Unrelated CF individuals shared fewer identical clonotypes than monozygotic CF twins.

CDR1 is GTSNPN and CDR2 is SVGIG in the germline V gene (reference sequence). The CDR3 runs 13 residues. V was clipped by 2 bases and J by 7 bases, with 14 bases between them. Data came from immunoSEQ multiplex PCR; TCRdb stores just in-frame clones and leaves some out. The table has tens of thousands of clones, around 82% seen once. The chain joins TRBV30 to TRBJ1-2; D is ambiguous. Sequenced input: blood. This clonotype was sampled from a girl aged 2-10 years with cystic fibrosis. CDR3 DNA: TGTGCCTGGAGTATTTTGACCCTAAGTGGCTACACCTTC. It specifies CAWSILTLSGYTF.